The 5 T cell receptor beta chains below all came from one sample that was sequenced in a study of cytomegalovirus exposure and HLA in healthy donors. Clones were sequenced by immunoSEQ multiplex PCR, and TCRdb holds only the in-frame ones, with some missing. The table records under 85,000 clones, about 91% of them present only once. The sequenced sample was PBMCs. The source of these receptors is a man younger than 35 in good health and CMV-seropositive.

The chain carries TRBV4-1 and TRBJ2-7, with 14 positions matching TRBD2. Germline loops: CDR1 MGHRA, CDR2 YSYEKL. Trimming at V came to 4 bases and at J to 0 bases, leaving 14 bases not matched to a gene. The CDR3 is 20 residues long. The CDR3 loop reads CASSLRSPGLAGESSYEQYF. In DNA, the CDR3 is TGCGCCAGCAGCCTAAGATCCCCGGGACTAGCGGGAGAAAGCTCCTACGAGCAGTACTTC.

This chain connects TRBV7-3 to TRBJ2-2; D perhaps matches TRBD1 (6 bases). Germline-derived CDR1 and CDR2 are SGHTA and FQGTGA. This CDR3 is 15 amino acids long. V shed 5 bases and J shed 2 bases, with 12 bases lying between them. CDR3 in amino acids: CASSHGTPNTGELFF. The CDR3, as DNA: TGTGCCAGCAGCCACGGGACACCCAACACCGGGGAGCTGTTTTTT.

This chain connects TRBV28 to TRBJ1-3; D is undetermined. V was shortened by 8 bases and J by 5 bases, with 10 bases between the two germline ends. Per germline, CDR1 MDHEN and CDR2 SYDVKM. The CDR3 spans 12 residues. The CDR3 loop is CASHRSRNTIYF. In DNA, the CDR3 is TGTGCCAGCCACCGGTCTAGAAACACCATATATTTT.

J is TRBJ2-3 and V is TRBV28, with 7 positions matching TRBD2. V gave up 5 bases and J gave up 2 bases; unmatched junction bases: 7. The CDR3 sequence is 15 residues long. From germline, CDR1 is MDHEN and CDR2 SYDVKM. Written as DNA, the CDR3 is TGTGCCAGCAGTGATACTAGCGCTTACACAGATACGCAGTATTTT. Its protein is CASSDTSAYTDTQYF.

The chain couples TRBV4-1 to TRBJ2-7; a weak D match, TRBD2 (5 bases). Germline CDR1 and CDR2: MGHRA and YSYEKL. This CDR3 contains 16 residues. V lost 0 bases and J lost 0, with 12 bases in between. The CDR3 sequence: CASSQETAGSSYEQYF. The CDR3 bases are TGCGCCAGCAGCCAAGAGACCGCGGGTAGCTCCTACGAGCAGTACTTC.